This TCR beta chain was recovered during a study of blood T cell repertoires in COVID-19. Enrolled during active infection, Seattle patients were then followed longitudinally. As originally analysed: How many nucleated cells were present was estimated from reference gene primer amplification. TCRdb's copy holds only in-frame clones and misses some; the assay was immunoSEQ multiplex PCR. The V and J calls and clone size are taken from that table; D and trimming were inferred from the DNA. Here the sample spans about 180,000 clones, more than 75% being singletons. Specimen: peripheral blood. This TCR was recovered from a woman in her 70s with COVID-19, enrolled during active disease.

CDR3 in amino acids: CAWSLRRGLRESGELFF. The CDR3 region has the DNA TGTGCCTGGAGCCTTAGACGGGGATTACGCGAATCCGGGGAGCTGTTTTTT. The J gene is TRBJ2-2, the V gene TRBV30; a possible D gene is TRBD2 (5 bases). Trimming shortened V by 3 bases and J by 6 bases, and 23 bases separated the two germline ends. Germline loops: CDR1 GTSNPN, CDR2 SVGIG (reference sequence). The CDR3 spans 17 residues.